This TCR beta chain was captured by sequencing in a study of blood T cell repertoires in COVID-19. Whole-study context: Specimens from acute and convalescent COVID-19 originated in the United States, Italy and Spain.

CDR1 and CDR2 from the germline V gene are SGHVS and FQNEAQ. There are 15 residues in the CDR3. J was trimmed by 4 bases and V by 4 bases; bases with no gene match: 7. Sequencing was performed with immunoSEQ multiplex PCR; in TCRdb, only in-frame clones are kept and a portion is missing. The data show 190,000 or so clones, roughly 78% seen once. The chain is built from TRBV7-8 and TRBJ1-5, with 7 bases aligning to TRBD1. The clonotype comes from a woman aged 80 or over with active or convalescent COVID-19. Sequencing used peripheral blood. In DNA form, the CDR3 reads TGTGCCAGCAGCTCAGACAGGGTACCAAATCAGCCCCAGCATTTT. Its translation is CASSSDRVPNQPQHF.